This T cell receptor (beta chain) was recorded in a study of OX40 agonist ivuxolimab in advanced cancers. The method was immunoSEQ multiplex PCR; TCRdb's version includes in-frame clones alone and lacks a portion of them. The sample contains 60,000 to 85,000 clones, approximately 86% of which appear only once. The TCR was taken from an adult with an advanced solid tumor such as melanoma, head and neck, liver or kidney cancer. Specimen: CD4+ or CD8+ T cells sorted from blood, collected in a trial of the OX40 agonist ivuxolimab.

The CDR3 reads CASSILPSGTDTQYF. In DNA form, the CDR3 reads TGTGCCAGTAGTATATTGCCTAGTGGCACAGATACGCAGTATTTT. The rearrangement joins TRBV19 to TRBJ2-3; D unclear. CDR1 and CDR2 (germline): LNHDA, SQIVND (reference sequence). The CDR3 is 15 residues long. The V end lost 2 bases, the J end lost 1 base, and 10 bases lay between the germline ends.